These 29 T cell receptor beta chains originate from one sample sequenced in a study of vaccination effects on CD4 cells after COVID-19. For these receptors, no antigen is known. Profiled with immunoSEQ multiplex PCR; TCRdb holds only in-frame clones, not every one. The data show 55,000 or so clones, with under 70% seen just once and 15% to 20% held by the top ten. Within the ViraFEST assay, antigen-specific CD4+ T cells underwent expansion with viral peptide pools prior to sequencing. Upon completion of roughly ten days in culture, CD4+ T cells were isolated. All vaccine recipients tested negative for nucleocapsid antibodies and had never contracted SARS-CoV-2 infection. This sample comprised CD4+ T cells from PBMCs cultured with SARS-CoV-2 spike peptides, obtained before COVID-19 vaccination. These receptors were obtained from a human donor who received a COVID-19 vaccine.

The J gene is TRBJ2-1, the V gene TRBV9; tentative D call: TRBD1 (5 bases). With 0 bases removed from V and 5 bases from J, the gap between germline ends came to 9 bases. Per germline, CDR1 SGDLS and CDR2 YYNGEE. The CDR3 has 14 amino acids. The CDR3 is CASSVAPTDNEQFF. The CDR3 DNA reads TGTGCCAGCAGCGTAGCCCCGACAGACAATGAGCAGTTCTTC.

J is TRBJ1-3 and V is TRBV11-2; TRBD1 agrees at 8 bases. The CDR3 covers 19 residues. The J segment lost 0 bases and the V segment lost 2 bases, leaving 12 bases of the junction unmatched. Germline lookup yields CDR1 SGHAT and CDR2 FQNNGV. CDR3: CASSLRQGRWGLSGNTIYF. The CDR3 DNA reads as TGTGCCAGCAGCTTAAGACAGGGGAGATGGGGCCTCTCTGGAAACACCATATATTTT.

This chain connects TRBV6-5 to TRBJ1-5, with 10 nucleotides matching TRBD1. The V gene end was trimmed by 5 bases and the J gene end by 7 bases; junction bases not matched to a gene: 8. The CDR3 extends over 15 amino acids. Germline V gene lookup returns CDR1 MNHEY and CDR2 SVGAGI. Here the CDR3 reads CASSIRTGGRQPQHF. DNA of the CDR3: TGTGCCAGCAGTATTCGGACAGGGGGAAGGCAGCCCCAGCATTTT.

The chain combines TRBV7-9 with TRBJ1-1; D is unresolved. This CDR3 has 12 amino acids. Germline V gene lookup returns CDR1 SEHNR and CDR2 FQNEAQ (reference sequence). V was clipped by 1 base and J by 8 bases, with 8 bases between them. CDR3 protein: CASSLDGPEAFF. CDR3 in DNA: TGTGCCAGCAGCTTAGATGGGCCAGAAGCTTTCTTT.

CDR3 amino acids: CASSLAGGWETQYF. The CDR3 DNA is TGTGCCAGCAGCTTAGCGGGGGGCTGGGAGACCCAGTACTTC. V gene TRBV13 combines with J gene TRBJ2-5, with a possible D match to TRBD2 (7 bases). Between the trimmed V and J ends, which lost 1 base and 5 bases, there was a span of 11 bases. This CDR3 has 14 amino acids. Germline loops: CDR1 PRHDT, CDR2 FYEKMQ (reference sequence).

The chain is built from TRBV7-2 and TRBJ1-5; possible D gene TRBD1, 5 bases. The V and J ends lost 5 bases and 3 bases respectively, with 20 bases between them. Germline-derived CDR1 and CDR2 are SGHTA and FQGNSA. The CDR3 contains 17 residues. CDR3 coding DNA: TGTGCCAGCAGCCCAAGGATGGGGCCCCAAGTCAATCAGCCCCAGCATTTT. It is translated as CASSPRMGPQVNQPQHF.

This chain links TRBV7-2 with TRBJ2-2, with D possibly matching TRBD2 (5 bases). The germline gives CDR1 SGHTA, CDR2 FQGNSA. This CDR3 spans 14 amino acids. Deletions cut 5 bases from V and 4 bases from J, with 11 bases between. CDR3 residues: CASSTRGSTGELFF. CDR3 nucleotides: TGTGCCAGCAGCACCCGAGGGAGCACCGGGGAGCTGTTTTTT.

V usage is TRBV7-2 and J usage is TRBJ1-2, with a tentative D call TRBD1 (6 bases). The ends were cut back, 5 bases at V and 0 bases at J, with 16 bases in the middle. The CDR3 sequence is 16 residues long. The germline CDR1 and CDR2 sequences are SGHTA and FQGNSA. The CDR3: CASSRQDGLANYGYTF. CDR3 DNA sequence: TGTGCCAGCAGCAGACAGGACGGCTTAGCTAACTATGGCTACACCTTC.

The rearrangement uses TRBV2 and TRBJ2-3, with 7 positions matching TRBD2. The V gene's germline CDR1 is SNHLY and CDR2 FYNNEI. Trimming removed 5 bases from V and 2 bases from J; junction bases left unmatched: 4. The CDR3 runs 14 residues. CDR3 amino acids: CASSPGLYTDTQYF. The CDR3, as DNA: TGTGCCAGCAGTCCGGGACTATACACAGATACGCAGTATTTT.

The genes are TRBV7-2 and TRBJ1-1; unclear D gene. The CDR3 runs to 13 residues. Per the germline V gene, CDR1 is SGHTA and CDR2 is FQGNSA. The V end lost 2 bases, the J end lost 1 base, and 5 bases lay between the germline ends. CDR3 sequence: CASSLTRNTEAFF. The CDR3 nucleotides read TGTGCCAGCAGCTTAACCCGGAACACTGAAGCTTTCTTT.

CDR3 amino acids: CASSPPSGRTDTQYF. CDR3 sequence (DNA): TGTGCCAGCTCACCTCCTAGCGGGAGAACAGATACGCAGTATTTT. The J gene is TRBJ2-3, the V gene TRBV18; 10 bases line up with TRBD2. The junction had 3 bases not matched to a gene; V was cut back by 3 bases and J by 3 bases. The CDR3 runs to 15 residues. Germline-derived CDR1 and CDR2 are KGHSH and LQKENI. The full variable domain, its missing parts supplied by reference TRBV18 and TRBJ2-3, is NAGVMQNPRHLVRRRGQEARLRCSPMKGHSHVYWYRQLPEEGLKFMVYLQKENIIDESGMPKERFSAEFPKEGPSILRIQQVVRGDSAAYFCASSPPSGRTDTQYFGPGTRLTVL.

The V gene is TRBV11-1, the J gene TRBJ2-1; 11 bases align to TRBD1. The V gene end was trimmed by 5 bases and the J gene end by 6 bases; junction bases not matched to a gene: 6. The length of the CDR3 is 15 residues. The V gene's germline CDR1 is SGHAT and CDR2 FQDESV (reference sequence). CDR3 amino acids: CASSPRDRGFNEQFF. The CDR3 DNA follows: TGTGCCAGCAGCCCCCGGGACAGGGGGTTCAATGAGCAGTTCTTC.

The chain employs TRBV2 and TRBJ1-4; D is ambiguous. The germline gives CDR1 SNHLY, CDR2 FYNNEI. With 8 bases removed from V and 4 bases from J, the gap between germline ends came to 14 bases. The CDR3 spans 14 residues. The CDR3 region has the DNA TGTGCCAGCGGATTCGGCCAAAATAATGAAAAACTGTTTTTT. As protein: CASGFGQNNEKLFF.

This sequence joins TRBV5-5 and TRBJ1-2; maybe TRBD1 (5 bases). In germline, CDR1 is SGHKS, CDR2 YYEKEE (reference sequence). V was shortened by 4 bases and J by 6 bases, with 16 bases between the two germline ends. The CDR3 runs 14 residues. Here the CDR3 reads CASSPEAGPNGYTF. The CDR3 region has the DNA TGTGCCAGCAGCCCCGAGGCAGGGCCTAATGGCTACACCTTC.

The J gene is TRBJ1-2, the V gene TRBV23-1; 8 positions match TRBD1. TRBV23-1 is reported as an ORF; its role is uncertain. V lost 4 bases, J lost 7 bases, and 2 bases stayed unmatched. CDR3 length: 12 residues. The CDR3 loop is CASSPGGGGYTF. DNA for the CDR3: TGCGCCAGCAGTCCAGGGGGCGGTGGCTACACCTTC.

This clone was seen a single time. The rearrangement uses TRBV7-2 and TRBJ1-5; tentatively, D is TRBD1 (5 bases). With 4 bases removed from V and 2 bases from J, the gap between germline ends came to 9 bases. The CDR3 spans 14 residues. Germline values: CDR1 SGHTA, CDR2 FQGNSA. The CDR3 DNA reads as TGTGCCAGCAGCTCAGGGCATGGCAATCAGCCCCAGCATTTT. Protein product: CASSSGHGNQPQHF.

V gene TRBV19 combines with J gene TRBJ1-1; no reliable D call. Trimming removed 7 bases from V and 5 bases from J, with 20 bases in between. Germline V gene lookup returns CDR1 LNHDA and CDR2 SQIVND (reference sequence). The CDR3 covers 15 residues. CDR3 sequence (DNA): TGTGCCAGTAAAGGAGCTTATATCTTAGGGACTGAAGCTTTCTTT. It codes for CASKGAYILGTEAFF.

This sequence joins TRBV24-1 and TRBJ2-2, with 8 bases lining up with TRBD2. In germline, CDR1 is KGHDR, CDR2 SFDVKD. CDR3 length equals 17 residues. After removal of 3 bases from V and 8 bases from J, the junction contained 13 bases not matched to a gene. CDR3 DNA: TGTGCCACCAGTGATCCAACTCTAGCGGGCTCCGGTGGGGAGCTGTTTTTT. It encodes CATSDPTLAGSGGELFF.

This clone counts as medium-sized. The chain is built from TRBV6-1 and TRBJ1-2; D is possibly TRBD1 (5 bases). The CDR3 runs 16 residues. Germline assignment: CDR1 MNHNS and CDR2 SASEGT. V was shortened by 0 bases and J by 4 bases, with 15 bases between the two germline ends. CDR3 loop: CASSEAGAEVGYGYTF. In DNA form, the CDR3 reads TGTGCCAGCAGTGAAGCAGGGGCCGAAGTCGGCTATGGCTACACCTTC.

The V call is TRBV7-2, the J call TRBJ2-2; D is uncertain. Germline CDR1 and CDR2: SGHTA and FQGNSA. Trimming pared 4 bases from V and 7 bases from J, leaving 7 bases between. The CDR3 totals 12 residues. The CDR3 loop reads CASSSGVGELFF. The CDR3, as DNA: TGTGCCAGCAGCTCTGGGGTCGGGGAGCTGTTTTTT.

The CDR3 sequence is CASSLDAPGTGNGYTF. Here the CDR3 DNA reads TGTGCCAGCAGCTTGGACGCACCCGGGACAGGAAATGGCTACACCTTC. The rearrangement uses TRBV7-2 and TRBJ1-2; 8 bases fit TRBD1. Trimming at V came to 3 bases and at J to 6 bases, leaving 12 bases not matched to a gene. Germline loops: CDR1 SGHTA, CDR2 FQGNSA. The length of the CDR3 is 16 residues.

The rearrangement uses TRBV21-1 and TRBJ2-2; the DNA was not used to check the table's D call, TRBD1. TRBV21-1 is a listed pseudogene. The CDR3 is 20 residues long. For the CDR3, the DNA is TGTGCCAGCAGCAAAAGAGGATCGGGAATCGGGACAGGTGGTAGCGGGGAGCTGTTTTTT. Translating it yields CASSKRGSGIGTGGSGELFF.

The rearrangement uses TRBV6-5 and TRBJ1-5; possibly TRBD1 for D (5 bases). CDR1 is MNHEY and CDR2 is SVGAGI in the germline V gene. The CDR3 totals 15 residues. V was clipped by 5 bases and J by 0 bases, with 11 bases between them. CDR3: CASSPGAVSNQPQHF. Here the CDR3 DNA reads TGTGCCAGCAGTCCTGGGGCCGTTAGCAATCAGCCCCAGCATTTT.

The J gene is TRBJ1-5, the V gene TRBV15; D may be TRBD1 (5 bases). The CDR3 contains 18 residues. The germline CDR1 and CDR2 sequences are LNHNV and YYDKDF (reference sequence). V was trimmed by 0 bases and J by 3 bases, leaving 18 bases between them. The CDR3 coding sequence is TGTGCCACCAGCAGAGAGAACGCGGAACAGGCAATCAATCAGCCCCAGCATTTT. Its translation is CATSRENAEQAINQPQHF.

This clone was seen only once. Additional DNA sequences in this sample encode the identical CDR3. This chain connects TRBV4-2 to TRBJ2-7, with TRBD2 identical over 7 bases. Germline V CDR1 and CDR2: LGHNA, YNFKEQ. CDR3 length: 16 residues. V lost 3 bases, J lost 4 bases, and 12 bases stayed unmatched. This CDR3 reads CASSQGDGRARYEQYF. The CDR3 region has the DNA TGTGCCAGCAGCCAGGGGGATGGGAGGGCTCGATACGAGCAGTACTTC.

This sequence joins TRBV2 and TRBJ2-5; 8 bases are shared with TRBD2. CDR1 is SNHLY, CDR2 FYNNEI, per germline. The ends lost 3 bases at V and 4 bases at J; junction bases unmatched: 7. This CDR3 is built from 15 residues. The CDR3 coding sequence is TGTGCCAGCAGTGACTACAGCGGGAGCGGAGAGACCCAGTACTTC. This encodes CASSDYSGSGETQYF.

The chain combines TRBV4-3 with TRBJ2-4; 7 positions agree with TRBD2. This CDR3 has 12 amino acids. The V gene's germline CDR1 is LGHNA and CDR2 YSLEER. V lost 4 bases and J lost 11; bases outside the gene matches: 5. The CDR3 DNA is TGCGCCAGCAGCCCCGGGGGAGGGGTTCAGTACTTC. Its protein is CASSPGGGVQYF.

This clone was seen only once. This chain connects TRBV7-9 to TRBJ1-1; a weak D match, TRBD1 (5 bases). CDR1 is SEHNR, CDR2 FQNEAQ, per germline (reference sequence). Trimming removed 5 bases from V and 0 bases from J, with 16 bases in between. CDR3 length: 16 amino acids. This CDR3 is CASSHFEGTLNTEAFF. In DNA, the CDR3 is TGTGCCAGCAGCCACTTCGAGGGGACTCTGAACACTGAAGCTTTCTTT.

This chain connects TRBV5-1 to TRBJ2-1; D is perhaps TRBD2 (5 bases). The V gene's germline CDR1 is SGHRS and CDR2 YFSETQ. The CDR3 has 11 amino acids. The V end lost 7 bases, the J end lost 9 bases, and 11 bases lay between the germline ends. CDR3 coding DNA: TGCGCCAGCTCAATCGCGGGTGAGCAGTTCTTC. This translates into CASSIAGEQFF.